This passage covers 21 T cell receptor beta chains from one sample sequenced in a study of blood T cells in healthy people across ages. Alongside a J-beta primer mix, a sample-barcoded 5' primer served in a second PCR lasting about 6 to 11 cycles. From the 5' RACE reads, TCRdb called clonotypes with MiXCR, one entry per CDR3 protein. This table has more than 800,000 distinct CDR3 sequences, under 55% appearing once. The sample comprised blood. Receptor source: a woman aged 55-75 years in good health.

This clonotype turned up a few times. The CDR3 region has the DNA TGTGCCAGCAGTAAAGGACAGGGTGGACATTTACGGAATCAGCCCCAGCATTTT. Its protein product is CASSKGQGGHLRNQPQHF. The rearrangement links TRBV12-3 or TRBV12-4 to TRBJ1-5, with 8 bases identical to TRBD1. The CDR3 runs 18 residues. Germline trimming cut 5 bases from V and 4 bases from J; bases unmatched to any gene: 16.

Only a few counts were recorded for this clonotype. V and J are TRBV7-6 and TRBJ2-1; 13 positions agree with TRBD2. V was clipped by 5 bases and J by 2 bases; unmatched bases: 6. Germline V gene data show CDR1 as SGHVS and CDR2 as FNYEAQ. The CDR3 extends over 17 amino acids. This CDR3 is CASSQLAGGPTYNEQFF. The CDR3 DNA is TGTGCCAGCAGCCAACTAGCGGGAGGGCCGACCTACAATGAGCAGTTCTTC.

This clonotype was seen more than once but under ten times. The chain links TRBV4-1 to TRBJ2-1, with D perhaps given as TRBD1 or TRBD2 (6 bases each). The V end lost 4 bases, the J end lost 6 bases, and 16 bases lay between the germline ends. Germline assignment: CDR1 MGHRA and CDR2 YSYEKL. The CDR3 runs to 15 residues. DNA of the CDR3: TGCGCCAGCAGCCCCACACACGGGGGCCGCAATGAGCAGTTCTTC. Translating it yields CASSPTHGGRNEQFF.

The V and J genes are TRBV20-1 and TRBJ2-3; 14 nucleotides align to TRBD2. The germline V gene encodes CDR1 DFQATT and CDR2 SNEGSKA (reference sequence). This CDR3 region has 13 residues. CDR3 coding DNA: TGCAGAGCAGGGACTAGCGGGAGAGATACGCAGTATTTT. It encodes CRAGTSGRDTQYF.

This rearrangement joins TRBV27 to TRBJ1-1, with D possibly TRBD1 on 5 matching bases. Looked up from germline, CDR1 is MNHEY and CDR2 is SMNVEV (reference sequence). V was cut by 3 bases and J by 4 bases, with 12 bases left in between. This CDR3 is built from 14 residues. CDR3 nucleotide sequence: TGTGCCAGCAGTTTGCCAGGGAGCACCACTGAAGCTTTCTTT. This codes for CASSLPGSTTEAFF.

The CDR3 DNA reads TGTGCCTGGAGTGTATTCCAAGGAAATGAGCAGTTCTTC. Its protein is CAWSVFQGNEQFF. The V gene is TRBV30, the J gene TRBJ2-1, with D hard to call. This CDR3 spans 13 amino acids. Germline V lookup: CDR1 GTSNPN, CDR2 SVGIG (reference sequence). V lost 0 bases, J lost 7 bases, and 10 bases lay in between.

This sequence joins TRBV20-1 and TRBJ2-7; tentative D call: TRBD2 (6 bases). This CDR3 region has 14 residues. Between the trimmed V and J ends, which lost 1 base and 3 bases, there was a span of 13 bases. CDR1 and CDR2 from the germline V gene are DFQATT and SNEGSKA (reference sequence). The CDR3 sequence: CSARAAGGNYEQYF. The CDR3 region has the DNA TGCAGTGCTAGAGCGGCTGGCGGGAACTACGAGCAGTACTTC.

This chain uses TRBV5-1 with TRBJ1-2, with a possible D match to TRBD1 (6 bases). The CDR3 length is 14 residues. In germline, CDR1 is SGHRS, CDR2 YFSETQ. Trimming took 3 bases from V and 4 from J, leaving 13 bases between them. In DNA, the CDR3 is TGCGCCAGCAGCTGGGAGGGACACGCCTATGGCTACACCTTC. Its protein product is CASSWEGHAYGYTF.

The genes are TRBV14 and TRBJ1-4; perhaps TRBD1 as D (6 bases). Germline V gene sequence: CDR1 SGHDN, CDR2 FVKESK. The CDR3 spans 16 residues. Deletions cut 1 base from V and 3 bases from J, with 12 bases between. CDR3 loop: CASSQGVTGSNEKLFF. The CDR3 coding sequence is TGTGCCAGCAGCCAAGGGGTAACAGGGTCTAATGAAAAACTGTTTTTT.

In regard to this clonotype: Compared with germline, one end of the junction differs, possibly owing to a read error. CDR3 bases: TGCAGTGCTAGCCGACCCTCAGGGGCTAACGATGGCTACACCTTC. Translation gives CSASRPSGANDGYTF. This chain uses TRBV20-1 with TRBJ1-2, with D possibly being TRBD1 (6 bases). The CDR3 covers 15 residues. Per the germline V gene, CDR1 is DFQATT and CDR2 is SNEGSKA (reference sequence).

In this sample, this clonotype turned up once. V and J are TRBV25-1 and TRBJ2-1; D uncertain. The CDR3 length is 13 residues. With 6 bases removed from V and 4 bases from J, the gap between germline ends came to 10 bases. From germline, CDR1 is MGHDK and CDR2 SYGVNS. The DNA for the CDR3 is TGTGCCAGCAGGGGAATGGCTTACAATGAGCAGTTCTTC. Its translation: CASRGMAYNEQFF.

The table lists this clonotype with a few counts. The chain couples TRBV28 to TRBJ1-2, with D perhaps matching TRBD1 (6 bases). With 5 bases removed from V and 2 bases from J, the gap between germline ends came to 9 bases. This CDR3 comprises 13 residues. Germline CDR1 and CDR2: MDHEN and SYDVKM. This chain's CDR3 is CASSEGTNYGYTF. The CDR3 DNA is TGTGCCAGCAGTGAGGGGACAAACTATGGCTACACCTTC.

J is TRBJ2-1 and V is TRBV7-2, with TRBD2 matching 8 bases. From germline, CDR1 is SGHTA and CDR2 FQGNSA. J gave up 9 bases and V 3 bases, and 7 bases lay outside the gene matches. This CDR3 has 14 residues. The CDR3, as DNA: TGTGCCAGCAGCTTTGGGACTAGTCTGGCTGAGCAGTTCTTC. Translation gives CASSFGTSLAEQFF.

The chain recombines TRBV4-1 with TRBJ2-7, with D possibly being TRBD2 (5 bases). V lost 1 base and J lost 2, with 12 bases in between. The CDR3 totals 15 residues. In germline, CDR1 is MGHRA, CDR2 YSYEKL. The CDR3 loop is CASSQVEVSPYEQYF. Here the CDR3 DNA reads TGCGCCAGCAGCCAAGTGGAGGTCAGCCCCTACGAGCAGTACTTC.

The V gene is TRBV6-1, the J gene TRBJ1-5; no firm D call. CDR1 is MNHNS, CDR2 SASEGT, per germline. This CDR3 has 14 residues. The V and J ends lost 0 bases and 4 bases respectively, with 7 bases between them. The DNA for the CDR3 is TGTGCCAGCAGTGAAGCGTTGCGGAATCAGCCCCAGCATTTT. Amino acids: CASSEALRNQPQHF.

The chain employs TRBV5-1 and TRBJ2-7, with TRBD2 matching 7 bases. V trimming: 5 bases; J trimming: 0 bases; junction bases outside the gene matches: 8. CDR1 and CDR2 from the germline V gene are SGHRS and YFSETQ. This CDR3 has 15 amino acids. As DNA, the CDR3 is TGCGCCAGCAGGATGGCGGGAGTCCTCTCCTACGAGCAGTACTTC. Its protein is CASRMAGVLSYEQYF.

The gene calls are TRBV5-1 and TRBJ2-5; 8 nucleotides align to TRBD1. The CDR3 runs to 15 residues. Germline V lookup: CDR1 SGHRS, CDR2 YFSETQ. V dropped 4 bases and J dropped 11; count of bases not matched to a gene: 16. In DNA form, the CDR3 reads TGCGCCAGCAGCCTGAGGACAGGGAACTACAATGAGCAGTACTTC. Translating it yields CASSLRTGNYNEQYF. Together with reference TRBV5-1 and TRBJ2-5, the CDR3 gives the full variable domain: KAGVTQTPRYLIKTRGQQVTLSCSPISGHRSVSWYQQTPGQGLQFLFEYFSETQRNKGNFPGRFSGRQFSNSRSEMNVSTLELGDSALYLCASSLRTGNYNEQYFGPGTRLLVL.

This chain uses TRBV30 with TRBJ2-7; no clear D gene. The V and J ends lost 4 bases and 6 bases respectively, with 10 bases between them. The CDR3 sequence is 11 residues long. The V gene's germline CDR1 is GTSNPN and CDR2 SVGIG (reference sequence). CDR3 sequence: CAWTQDTEQYF. CDR3 DNA: TGTGCCTGGACCCAAGACACCGAGCAGTACTTC.

The chain combines TRBV6-2 or TRBV6-3 with TRBJ2-4; D gene unclear. The germline CDR1 and CDR2 sequences are MNHEY and SVGEGT. The germline V and J ends were trimmed by 5 bases and 13 bases, with 15 bases remaining between them. The CDR3 is 12 amino acids. The CDR3 DNA reads as TGTGCCAGCAGTCCCCTTAGTGTGGAGCAGTACTTC. It specifies CASSPLSVEQYF.

Only a few counts were recorded for this clonotype. The chain uses TRBV20-1 and TRBJ2-7; D call uncertain. Germline V gives CDR1 DFQATT, CDR2 SNEGSKA (reference sequence). The V end was cut by 2 bases, the J end by 0 bases, with 17 bases between. The length of the CDR3 is 16 residues. The CDR3 DNA reads as TGCAGTGCTAGAAGTCTTGATGAACTACTCTCCTACGAGCAGTACTTC. This codes for CSARSLDELLSYEQYF.

This rearrangement joins TRBV9 to TRBJ2-1, with 7 bases fitting TRBD2. In germline, CDR1 is SGDLS, CDR2 YYNGEE. This CDR3 comprises 15 residues. V trimming: 4 bases; J trimming: 6 bases; junction bases outside the gene matches: 10. CDR3 DNA sequence: TGTGCCAGCAGCCCTCGGGACCCTAGCGGCAATGAGCAGTTCTTC. The encoded protein is CASSPRDPSGNEQFF.